The present entry profiles one T cell receptor beta chain with its context. Sample-barcoded 5' priming and a J-beta primer mix drove a second PCR of 7 to 11 cycles. A single record per CDR3 protein comes from TCRdb applying MiXCR to the 5' RACE reads. Among some 1.6 million distinct CDR3 sequences listed, 34% were seen once. The data were taken from a study of blood T cells in healthy people across ages. The CDR3 length is 14 residues. Germline V CDR1 and CDR2: SQVTM, ANQGSEA. The V and J genes are TRBV29-1 and TRBJ2-4; 8 bases fit TRBD1. The DNA end is a closer match to TRBJ2-7, so the J assignment may be wrong. The source material was blood. The receptor comes from a woman aged 25 to 39 in good health. The CDR3 protein is CSVGESQGGYEQYF. The CDR3 nucleotides are TGCAGCGTTGGTGAGTCACAGGGGGGATACGAGCAGTACTTC.